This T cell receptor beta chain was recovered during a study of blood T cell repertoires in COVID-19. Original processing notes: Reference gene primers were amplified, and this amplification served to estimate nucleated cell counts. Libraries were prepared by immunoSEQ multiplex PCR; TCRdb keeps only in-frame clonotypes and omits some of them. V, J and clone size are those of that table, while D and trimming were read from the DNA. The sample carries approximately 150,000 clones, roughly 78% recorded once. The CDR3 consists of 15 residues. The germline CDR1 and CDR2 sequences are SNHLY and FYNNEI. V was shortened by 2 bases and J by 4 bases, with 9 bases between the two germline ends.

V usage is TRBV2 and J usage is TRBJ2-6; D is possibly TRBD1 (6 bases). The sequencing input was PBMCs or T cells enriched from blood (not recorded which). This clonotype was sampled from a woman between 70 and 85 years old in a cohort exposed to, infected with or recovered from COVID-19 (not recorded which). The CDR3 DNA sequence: TGTGCCAGCAGTGAACTGGGGGCCGGGGCCAACGTCCTGACTTTC. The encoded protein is CASSELGAGANVLTF.